These 15 T cell receptor beta chains were all obtained from the same sample, sequenced in a study of Ad26.COV2.S vaccination and SARS-CoV-2 variants (dated by TCRdb to the early 2020s). Receptor libraries were prepared by the immunoSEQ multiplex PCR assay. TCRdb holds this immuneACCESS table with in-frame rearrangements only. Some clones are missing; in checked studies, unresolved V genes explain under half, and the rest has no known cause. For this sample there are hundreds of thousands of clones; 80% to 90% appear just once. The ten largest clones represent 2.5% to 3% of the sample. This specimen's treatment or condition label, interpreted: about 20 received Ad26.COV2.S at low or high dose, single or two shots; 5 received placebo; per-sample allocation not given. For vaccine and placebo recipients, repertoires were sequenced using samples collected on day 63 after the first injection. This specimen consisted of peripheral blood, obtained in a trial of Ad26.COV2.S vaccine versus placebo. The receptors originated from a person aged 18 to 59 who received the Ad26.COV2.S COVID-19 vaccine or a placebo.

The chain recombines TRBV5-1 with TRBJ2-3; weak D call: TRBD2 (5 bases). Trimming pared 2 bases from V and 4 bases from J, leaving 11 bases between. The CDR3 contains 14 residues. Per the germline V gene, CDR1 is SGHRS and CDR2 is YFSETQ. In nucleotides, the CDR3 is TGCGCCAGCAGCTTTGGACTGACCGCAGATACGCAGTATTTT. It specifies CASSFGLTADTQYF.

This chain's CDR3 is CASGPLAGEGEAFF. The CDR3 DNA follows: TGTGCCAGCGGCCCCCTCGCGGGGGAGGGTGAAGCTTTCTTT. The genes are TRBV9 and TRBJ1-1; tentative D call: TRBD1 (5 bases). The CDR3 extends over 14 amino acids. Germline V gene lookup returns CDR1 SGDLS and CDR2 YYNGEE. The V gene lost 7 bases and the J gene lost 7 bases, with 20 bases spanning the gap.

This chain uses TRBV11-3 with TRBJ2-2, with D possibly TRBD1 on 6 matching bases. Germline CDR1 SGHNT, CDR2 YENEEA. The ends were cut back, 1 base at V and 1 base at J, with 13 bases in the middle. The CDR3 runs 17 residues. CDR3 in amino acids: CASSLGLGQQNTGELFF. The CDR3 bases are TGTGCCAGCAGCTTAGGGTTAGGACAGCAGAACACCGGGGAGCTGTTTTTT.

The chain combines TRBV29-1 with TRBJ2-5; D remains ambiguous. Germline lookup yields CDR1 SQVTM and CDR2 ANQGSEA. The CDR3 extends over 13 amino acids. Trimming left V 7 bases short and J 0 bases short, with 12 bases between. In DNA form, the CDR3 reads TGCAGCGCTGCGACACCGTACCAAGAGACCCAGTACTTC. The encoded protein is CSAATPYQETQYF. Complete variable domain (other parts from reference TRBV29-1 and TRBJ2-5): SAVISQKPSRDICQRGTSLTIQCQVDSQVTMMFWYRQQPGQSLTLIATANQGSEATYESGFVIDKFPISRPNLTFSTLTVSNMSPEDSSIYLCSAATPYQETQYFGPGTRLLVL.

The chain links TRBV6-5 to TRBJ2-1; 12 nucleotides agree with TRBD2. Per the germline V gene, CDR1 is MNHEY and CDR2 is SVGAGI. V shed 6 bases, J shed 4 bases, and the junction held 4 bases outside the gene matches. The length of the CDR3 is 15 residues. DNA of the CDR3: TGTGCCAGCAGAGTACTAGCGGGGGGTTACAATGAGCAGTTCTTC. It specifies CASRVLAGGYNEQFF.

This clone occurred once. The V call is TRBV4-3, the J call TRBJ2-5; D is possibly TRBD1 (7 bases). CDR1 LGHNA and CDR2 YSLEER come from the germline V gene. This CDR3 is built from 14 residues. Trimming shortened V by 8 bases and J by 4 bases, and 17 bases separated the two germline ends. In DNA, the CDR3 is TGCGCCAGCGCTGACCTCAGGGGGGCAGAGACCCAGTACTTC. Translated: CASADLRGAETQYF.

The sample holds a few counts of this clone. The chain has TRBV7-9 and TRBJ1-1; D unclear. The CDR3 is 14 amino acids. Trimming took off 8 bases at V and 5 bases at J, with 18 bases between the two ends. Germline V gives CDR1 SEHNR, CDR2 FQNEAQ (reference sequence). As DNA, the CDR3 is TGTGCCAGCTCCGGACGGACCCTGTATACTGAAGCTTTCTTT. Amino acid sequence: CASSGRTLYTEAFF.

V and J are TRBV4-1 and TRBJ2-7; no definite D call. With 0 bases removed from V and 2 bases from J, the gap between germline ends came to 8 bases. The CDR3 totals 14 residues. Germline CDR1 reads MGHRA; CDR2 reads YSYEKL. This CDR3 reads CASSQDTRAYEQYF. In nucleotides, the CDR3 is TGCGCCAGCAGCCAAGATACACGTGCCTACGAGCAGTACTTC.

The rearrangement links TRBV7-2 to TRBJ2-7; D perhaps matches TRBD2 (6 bases). This CDR3 spans 13 amino acids. V lost 1 base and J 6 bases, leaving 10 bases between the germline ends. Germline values: CDR1 SGHTA, CDR2 FQGNSA. The CDR3 loop reads CASSLEEGGEQYV. In DNA, the CDR3 is TGTGCCAGCAGCTTAGAGGAGGGCGGCGAGCAGTACGTC.

The chain uses TRBV2 and TRBJ1-2; 7 bases map to TRBD1. This CDR3 region has 13 residues. V lost 8 bases and J lost 3; bases outside the gene matches: 6. Germline values: CDR1 SNHLY, CDR2 FYNNEI. This CDR3 is CASARQGDYGYTF. The CDR3 DNA reads as TGTGCCAGCGCGAGACAGGGCGACTATGGCTACACCTTC.

CDR3 residues: CASSRTGTVGDGYTF. The CDR3, as DNA: TGTGCCAGCAGCCGCACCGGGACAGTGGGCGATGGCTACACCTTC. The genes are TRBV3-1 (or the pseudogene TRBV3-2) and TRBJ1-2, with 7 bases identical to TRBD1. V gave up 4 bases and J gave up 6 bases; unmatched junction bases: 11. This CDR3 contains 15 residues. The germline V gene encodes CDR1 LGHDT and CDR2 YNNKEL (reference sequence).

The gene calls are TRBV18 and TRBJ2-1, with 8 bases aligning to TRBD2. The germline V gene encodes CDR1 KGHSH and CDR2 LQKENI. The CDR3 is 16 amino acids. Unmatched junction bases numbered 12, after V lost 2 bases and J lost 9 bases. The CDR3 bases are TGTGCCAGCTCACCAAACAATTTAGCGGGGTCGGGTGAGCAGTTCTTC. Its translation is CASSPNNLAGSGEQFF.

The chain recombines TRBV2 with TRBJ2-1, with 11 nucleotides matching TRBD1. The CDR3 is 12 residues long. V lost 8 bases and J lost 14; bases outside the gene matches: 8. CDR1 and CDR2 (germline): SNHLY, FYNNEI. For the CDR3, the DNA is TGTGCCAGCGGGACAGGGGGATTTACCAAGTTCTTC. This translates into CASGTGGFTKFF.

CDR3 loop: CASSVGLLPDHGYTF. In DNA form, the CDR3 reads TGTGCCAGCAGCGTGGGTCTTTTGCCCGATCATGGCTACACCTTC. The rearrangement joins TRBV7-2 to TRBJ1-2; D is uncertain. The CDR3 is made up of 15 amino acids. The germline V gene encodes CDR1 SGHTA and CDR2 FQGNSA. V was clipped by 5 bases and J by 6 bases, with 19 bases between them.

The chain couples TRBV6-5 to TRBJ1-4; D is uncertain. Looked up from germline, CDR1 is MNHEY and CDR2 is SVGAGI. V gave up 6 bases and J gave up 8 bases, with 19 bases separating them. The CDR3 is made up of 15 amino acids. CDR3 amino acids: CASRNRGLLQEKLFF. As DNA, the CDR3 is TGTGCCAGCAGGAACCGAGGACTCCTCCAGGAAAAACTGTTTTTT.